These 15 T cell receptor beta chains originate from one sample sequenced in a study of cytomegalovirus exposure and HLA in healthy donors. Here immunoSEQ multiplex PCR was the method, and the copy in TCRdb shows in-frame clones only, minus some. This sample has nearly 200,000 clones, with 80% to 90% found just once. The sequenced sample consisted of PBMCs. Receptor source: a woman in her twenties or thirties in good health and CMV-seropositive.

V is TRBV19 and J is TRBJ1-5; possibly TRBD1 for D (5 bases). Germline CDR1 is LNHDA and CDR2 is SQIVND (reference sequence). V was pared by 3 bases and J by 9 bases, with 15 bases between. The CDR3 totals 14 residues. CDR3 in amino acids: CASSMGGEMWPQHF. DNA of the CDR3: TGTGCCAGTAGTATGGGAGGGGAGATGTGGCCCCAGCATTTT.

This sequence joins TRBV27 and TRBJ2-7; D unclear. CDR3 length: 13 amino acids. Germline CDR1 is MNHEY and CDR2 is SMNVEV (reference sequence). V was clipped by 0 bases and J by 5 bases, with 8 bases between them. The CDR3 region is CASSLSRMHEQYF. The CDR3 coding sequence is TGTGCCAGCAGTTTATCCAGAATGCACGAGCAGTACTTC.

The rearrangement links TRBV7-2 to TRBJ1-5, with D possibly being TRBD1 (5 bases). The CDR3 consists of 14 residues. V lost 4 bases and J 9 bases, leaving 16 bases between the germline ends. The germline V gene has CDR1 SGHTA and CDR2 FQGNSA. The chain's CDR3 is CASSSQTVITPQHF. Written as DNA, the CDR3 is TGTGCCAGCAGCTCCCAGACAGTAATTACGCCCCAGCATTTT.

The V and J genes are TRBV9 and TRBJ2-6, with a tentative D call TRBD1 (6 bases). The V gene's germline CDR1 is SGDLS and CDR2 YYNGEE. The CDR3 totals 17 residues. Trimming took off 3 bases at V and 4 bases at J, with 17 bases between the two ends. The CDR3: CASSADRIVDGANVLTF. The CDR3 DNA follows: TGTGCCAGCAGCGCCGACAGGATTGTGGACGGGGCCAACGTCCTGACTTTC.

V usage is TRBV7-6 and J usage is TRBJ2-1; unclear D gene. V lost 3 bases and J lost 4, with 19 bases in between. The germline V gene encodes CDR1 SGHVS and CDR2 FNYEAQ. The CDR3 length is 17 residues. The CDR3 region is CASSLTRSSETYNEQFF. For the CDR3, the DNA is TGTGCCAGCAGCTTGACCCGCAGCAGCGAGACTTACAATGAGCAGTTCTTC.

This chain uses TRBV28 with TRBJ2-7, with a weak D call TRBD1 (6 bases). Germline CDR1 and CDR2: MDHEN and SYDVKM. The CDR3 extends over 13 amino acids. The V end lost 8 bases, the J end lost 1 base, and 12 bases lay between the germline ends. The CDR3 DNA reads TGTGCCAGCGGTCGACAGGCATCCTACGAGCAGTACTTC. Translation gives CASGRQASYEQYF. Filled out from reference TRBV28 and TRBJ2-7, the complete variable domain reads DVKVTQSSRYLVKRTGEKVFLECVQDMDHENMFWYRQDPGLGLRLIYFSYDVKMKEKGDIPEGYSVSREKKERFSLILESASTNQTSMYLCASGRQASYEQYFGPGTRLTVT.

This clone appeared a few times. This chain links TRBV9 with TRBJ2-7, with a possible D match to TRBD1 (5 bases). The germline V gene has CDR1 SGDLS and CDR2 YYNGEE. V shed 0 bases and J shed 0 bases, with 10 bases lying between them. The CDR3 is 15 residues long. CDR3 in amino acids: CASSVDTGSSYEQYF. The CDR3 DNA follows: TGTGCCAGCAGCGTAGACACAGGTAGCTCCTACGAGCAGTACTTC.

The chain combines TRBV7-8 with TRBJ2-7, with 7 bases matching TRBD2. This CDR3 is 15 amino acids long. V was pared by 4 bases and J by 3 bases, with 9 bases of the junction left unmatched. Germline V lookup: CDR1 SGHVS, CDR2 FQNEAQ. The CDR3 protein is CASSSRPGRFYEQYF. The CDR3 DNA is TGTGCCAGCAGCTCCCGCCCCGGGAGGTTCTACGAGCAGTACTTC.

This chain joins TRBV19 and TRBJ2-7, with TRBD1 identical over 8 bases. The CDR3 spans 14 residues. J was trimmed by 2 bases and V by 5 bases; bases with no gene match: 5. CDR1 is LNHDA, CDR2 SQIVND, per germline (reference sequence). In nucleotides, the CDR3 is TGTGCCAGTAGTCCCGGGACAGGCCCCTACGAGCAGTACTTC. Protein sequence: CASSPGTGPYEQYF.

The chain joins TRBV28 to TRBJ1-1, with 8 bases lining up with TRBD1. J was trimmed by 0 bases and V by 5 bases; bases with no gene match: 5. The germline CDR1 and CDR2 sequences are MDHEN and SYDVKM. The CDR3 length is 15 residues. CDR3 sequence (DNA): TGTGCCAGCAGTCCAGGGGGCAGTATGAACACTGAAGCTTTCTTT. Its translation is CASSPGGSMNTEAFF.

This rearrangement joins TRBV5-1 to TRBJ1-1; D uncertain. Germline V lookup: CDR1 SGHRS, CDR2 YFSETQ. CDR3 length: 15 amino acids. V lost 0 bases to trimming and J lost 1 base, with 10 bases between them. CDR3 residues: CASSLVRGRNTEAFF. CDR3 in DNA: TGCGCCAGCAGCTTGGTTCGGGGTCGGAACACTGAAGCTTTCTTT.

The chain joins TRBV27 to TRBJ1-2, with 8 bases lining up with TRBD1. This CDR3 has 15 amino acids. V lost 5 bases and J lost 3; bases outside the gene matches: 8. Germline assignment: CDR1 MNHEY and CDR2 SMNVEV (reference sequence). The DNA of the CDR3 is TGTGCCAGCAGTATGAGACAGGGGTTTCACTATGGCTACACCTTC. Its translation: CASSMRQGFHYGYTF.

The chain has TRBV7-9 and TRBJ1-2; D gene unclear. V was pared by 8 bases and J by 4 bases, with 11 bases between. The length of the CDR3 is 12 residues. Germline V gene data show CDR1 as SEHNR and CDR2 as FQNEAQ (reference sequence). DNA for the CDR3: TGTGCCAGCTCCTCGGAGGGCTATGGCTACACCTTC. It encodes CASSSEGYGYTF.

This rearrangement joins TRBV28 to TRBJ2-1; 11 nucleotides agree with TRBD2. Germline V gene data show CDR1 as MDHEN and CDR2 as SYDVKM. Trimming removed 4 bases from V and 13 bases from J; junction bases left unmatched: 9. The CDR3 has 14 residues. CDR3 DNA sequence: TGTGCCAGCAGTTCGGTCGGGACTAGCGGTCTCCAGTTCTTC. Its translation: CASSSVGTSGLQFF.

V is TRBV5-4 and J is TRBJ2-2; the match to TRBD2 covers 11 bases. J gave up 2 bases and V 4 bases, and 4 bases lay outside the gene matches. CDR1 is SGHNT, CDR2 YYREEE, per germline (reference sequence). This CDR3 comprises 16 residues. The CDR3, as DNA: TGTGCCAGCAGCGCTGGGACTAGCGGAAACACCGGGGAGCTGTTTTTT. This codes for CASSAGTSGNTGELFF.